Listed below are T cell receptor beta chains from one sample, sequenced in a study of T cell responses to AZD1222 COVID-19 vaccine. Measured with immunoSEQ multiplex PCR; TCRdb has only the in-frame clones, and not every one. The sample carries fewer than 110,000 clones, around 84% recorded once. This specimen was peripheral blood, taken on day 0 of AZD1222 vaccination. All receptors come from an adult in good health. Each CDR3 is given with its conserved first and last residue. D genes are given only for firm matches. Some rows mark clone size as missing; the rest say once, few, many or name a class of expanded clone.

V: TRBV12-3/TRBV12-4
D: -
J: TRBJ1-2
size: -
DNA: TGTGCCAGCAGCTCAAGGCCTTCCTATGGCTACACCTTC
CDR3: CASSSRPSYGYTF

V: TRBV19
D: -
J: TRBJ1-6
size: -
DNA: TGTGCCAGTCGCGAGGGGAGCTCCTATAATTCACCCCTCCACTTT
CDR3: CASREGSSYNSPLHF

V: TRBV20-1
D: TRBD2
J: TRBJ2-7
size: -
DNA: TGCAGTGCTAGTGGACTAGCGGGATCCTACGAGCAGTACTTC
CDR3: CSASGLAGSYEQYF

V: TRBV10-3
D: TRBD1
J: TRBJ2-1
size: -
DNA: TGTGCCATCAGGGGACAGGGGGCTTATGGTGAGCAGTTCTTC
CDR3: CAIRGQGAYGEQFF

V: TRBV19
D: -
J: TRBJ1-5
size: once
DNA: TGTGCCAGTAAAAGGGTTGAGGGTCAGCCCCAGCATTTT
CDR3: CASKRVEGQPQHF

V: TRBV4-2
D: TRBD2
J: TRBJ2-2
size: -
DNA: TGTGCCAGCAGCCAAAGACTAGCGCAGAACACCGGGGAGCTGTTTTTT
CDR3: CASSQRLAQNTGELFF

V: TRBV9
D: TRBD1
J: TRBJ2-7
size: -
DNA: TGTGCCAGCAGCGTAGGCGGGACAGGGACATACGAGCAGTACTTC
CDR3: CASSVGGTGTYEQYF

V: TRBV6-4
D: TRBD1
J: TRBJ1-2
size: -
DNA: TGTGCCAGCAGTGAAAATGGAGGGGGCGCTAACTATGGCTACACCTTC
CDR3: CASSENGGGANYGYTF

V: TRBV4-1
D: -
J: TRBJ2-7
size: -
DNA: TGCGCCAGCAGCCAATCTGAACTTTACGAGCAGTACTTC
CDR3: CASSQSELYEQYF

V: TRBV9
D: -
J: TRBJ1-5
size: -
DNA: TGTGCCAGCAGCGTGGACGGGGTTTGGCAGCCCCAGCATTTT
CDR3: CASSVDGVWQPQHF

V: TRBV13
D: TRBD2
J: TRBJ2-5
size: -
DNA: TGTGCCAGCAGCTCCCTTGGCGGGAGGCAAGAGACCCAGTACTTC
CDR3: CASSSLGGRQETQYF

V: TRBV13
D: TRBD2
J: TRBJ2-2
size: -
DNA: TGTGCCAGCAGCCTCCGACTAGCGGGAGACTCCGGGGAGCTGTTTTTT
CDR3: CASSLRLAGDSGELFF

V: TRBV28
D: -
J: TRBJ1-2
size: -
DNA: TGTGCCAGCGGGGGGGTCTCAGGTATTAACTATGGCTACACCTTC
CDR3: CASGGVSGINYGYTF

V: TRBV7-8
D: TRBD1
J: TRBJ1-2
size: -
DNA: TGTGCCAGCAGCGGACAGGGGGCCCCGACTTATGGCTACACCTTC
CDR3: CASSGQGAPTYGYTF

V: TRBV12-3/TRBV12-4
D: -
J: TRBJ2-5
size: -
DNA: TGTGCCAGCAGTGTCGTCGGAGAGACCCAGTACTTC
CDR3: CASSVVGETQYF

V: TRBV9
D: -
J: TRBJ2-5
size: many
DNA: TGTGCCAGCAGCGTGACCGGGACGACACAAGAGACCCAGTACTTC
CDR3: CASSVTGTTQETQYF

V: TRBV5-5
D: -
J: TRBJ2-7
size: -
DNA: TGTGCCAGCAGCTTGGAGTTCAGGGGAGCATCCTACGAGCAGTACTTC
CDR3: CASSLEFRGASYEQYF

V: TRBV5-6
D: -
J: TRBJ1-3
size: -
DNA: TGCCGTTTGGGGAAAACTGGAAACACCATATATTTT
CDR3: CRLGKTGNTIYF

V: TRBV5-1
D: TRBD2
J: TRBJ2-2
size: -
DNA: TGCGCCAGCAGTAGTAGCGGGAGGAACACCGGGGAGCTGTTTTTT
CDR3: CASSSSGRNTGELFF

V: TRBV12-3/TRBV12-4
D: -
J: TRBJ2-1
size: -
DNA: TGTGCCAGCACTAGGGAAGGGAATGAGCAGTTCTTC
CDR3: CASTREGNEQFF

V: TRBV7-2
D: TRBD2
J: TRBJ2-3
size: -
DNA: TGTGCCAGCAGCCCCGGGACTAGCGGCACAGATACGCAGTATTTT
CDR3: CASSPGTSGTDTQYF

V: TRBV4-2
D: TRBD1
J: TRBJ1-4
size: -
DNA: TGTGCCAGCAGCCAAGAGACAGGGCTTGAAAAACTGTTTTTT
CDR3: CASSQETGLEKLFF

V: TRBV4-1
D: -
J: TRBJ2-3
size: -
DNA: TGCGCCAGCAGCCAAGACACTAGCACGCAGTATTTT
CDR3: CASSQDTSTQYF

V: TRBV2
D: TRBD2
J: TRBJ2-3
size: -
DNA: TGTGCCAGCAGTGAATTGGTTCGGGGGGGAGATACGCAGTATTTT
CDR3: CASSELVRGGDTQYF

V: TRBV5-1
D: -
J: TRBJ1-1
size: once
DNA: TGCGCCAGCAGCTGGGGGCTAGGGGAGTTTAAGACTGAAGCTTTCTTT
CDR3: CASSWGLGEFKTEAFF

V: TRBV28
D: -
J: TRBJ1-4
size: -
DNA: TGTGCCAGCAGTACGCCAGGGGTGGGGGTTGAAAAACTGTTTTTT
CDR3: CASSTPGVGVEKLFF

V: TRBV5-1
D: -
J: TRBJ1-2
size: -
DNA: TGCGCCAGCAGCTTGGTATCAGGGGCGGATAGTTATGGCTACACCTTC
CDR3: CASSLVSGADSYGYTF

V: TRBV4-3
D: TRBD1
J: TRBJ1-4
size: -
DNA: TGCGCCAGCAGCCACGTACCGGGACAGGGCTCCGAAAAACTGTTTTTT
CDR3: CASSHVPGQGSEKLFF

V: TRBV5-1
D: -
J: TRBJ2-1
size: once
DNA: TGCGCCAGCAGCTTCGGCGGGCGGAATGAGCAGTTCTTC
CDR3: CASSFGGRNEQFF

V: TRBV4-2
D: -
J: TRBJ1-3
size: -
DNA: TGTGCCAGCAGCCGGGATCAGACGGACTCTGGAAACACCATATATTTT
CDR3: CASSRDQTDSGNTIYF

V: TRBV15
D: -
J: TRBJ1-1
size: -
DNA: TGTGCCACCAGTTGGAGCCTGAACACTGAAGCTTTCTTT
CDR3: CATSWSLNTEAFF

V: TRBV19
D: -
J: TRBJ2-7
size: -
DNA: TGTGCCAGTAGTATCAGTCCAGGGTCCTACGAGCAGTACTTC
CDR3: CASSISPGSYEQYF

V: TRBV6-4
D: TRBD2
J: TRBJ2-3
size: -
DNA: TGTGCCAGCAGTGAGGTAGCGGGAGAACCAGATACGCAGTATTTT
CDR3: CASSEVAGEPDTQYF

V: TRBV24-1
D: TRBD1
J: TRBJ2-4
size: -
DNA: TGTGCCACCAGTGATGACAGGGGGCAGTCAAACATTCAGTACTTC
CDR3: CATSDDRGQSNIQYF

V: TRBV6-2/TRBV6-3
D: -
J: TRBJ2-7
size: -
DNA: TGTGCCAGCAGTCATTCTCCCTTGGAGCAGTACTTC
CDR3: CASSHSPLEQYF

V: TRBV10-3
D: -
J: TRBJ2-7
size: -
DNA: TGTGCCATCAGTGAGTCCCTGGAAGACTACGAGCAGTACTTC
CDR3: CAISESLEDYEQYF

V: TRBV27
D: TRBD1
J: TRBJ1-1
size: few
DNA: TGTGCCAGCAGACAGGGGACGCACAACACTGAAGCTTTCTTT
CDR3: CASRQGTHNTEAFF

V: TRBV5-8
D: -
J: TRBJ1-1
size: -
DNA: TGTGCCAGCAGCACAAAGGGCAGGGCATATGATGAAGCTTTCTTT
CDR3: CASSTKGRAYDEAFF

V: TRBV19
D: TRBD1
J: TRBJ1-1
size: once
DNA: TGTGCCAGTAGTATGTACGGCTCTTGGACAGGGTCTGAAGCTTTCTTT
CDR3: CASSMYGSWTGSEAFF

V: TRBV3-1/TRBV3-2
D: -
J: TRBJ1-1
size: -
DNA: TGTGCCAGCGGGGATCACAGAGAAGCTTTCTTT
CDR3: CASGDHREAFF

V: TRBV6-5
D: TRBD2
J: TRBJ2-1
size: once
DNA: TGTGCCAGCAGTAACTGGGACTACTACAATGAGCAGTTCTTC
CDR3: CASSNWDYYNEQFF

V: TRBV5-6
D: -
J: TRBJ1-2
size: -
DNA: TGTGCCAGCAGTCCCCCGGGACTGAATTCTAACTATGGCTACACCTTC
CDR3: CASSPPGLNSNYGYTF

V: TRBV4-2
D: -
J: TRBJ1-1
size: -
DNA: TGTGCCAGCAGCCTGAGTACGGGAGGCACTGAAGCTTTCTTT
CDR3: CASSLSTGGTEAFF

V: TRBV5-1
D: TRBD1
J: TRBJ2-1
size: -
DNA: TGCGCCAGCAGCTTGGGGGACCAGGACAGGAGCTCCTACAATGAGCAGTTCTTC
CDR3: CASSLGDQDRSSYNEQFF

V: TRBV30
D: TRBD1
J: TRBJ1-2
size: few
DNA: TGTGCCTGGAGTTTTTTCGGGACAGGGGAAACTTTAACTCAATATGGCTACACCTTC
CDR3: CAWSFFGTGETLTQYGYTF